This T cell receptor (beta chain) was obtained from a study of blood T cell repertoires in COVID-19. TCRdb keeps only in-frame clones here, not all; method: immunoSEQ multiplex PCR. The table has more than 250,000 clones, around 84% seen once; the top ten hold more than 4%. The CDR3 spans 12 residues. The germline V gene has CDR1 SGHTA and CDR2 FQGNSA. After removal of 5 bases from V and 15 bases from J, the junction contained 10 bases not matched to a gene. This TCR was sampled from a man between 35 and 55 years old who had been exposed to COVID-19. V gene TRBV7-2 combines with J gene TRBJ2-3; 8 bases map to TRBD2. Sequenced material: PBMCs or T cells enriched from blood (not recorded which). CDR3 sequence: CASSRPREGLYF. The CDR3 bases are TGTGCCAGCAGCCGACCCCGGGAGGGCCTATATTTT.